These T cell receptor beta chains were read from a single sample in a study of blood T cell repertoires in COVID-19. TCRdb keeps only in-frame clones here, not all; method: immunoSEQ multiplex PCR. Of 150,000 or so clones in the sample, roughly 76% were seen once. Sequencing was carried out using peripheral blood. The receptors were sampled from a woman in her forties or fifties with active or convalescent COVID-19. CDR3s include the opening cysteine and the closing phenylalanine or tryptophan. Clone size is stated in some rows and not others, as once, few, many or a class when expanded.

CDR3aa | j_gene | len | v_gene | abundance
CAWSRRDRGRTEAFF | TRBJ1-1 | 15 | TRBV30 | few
CASSPSSYEQYF | TRBJ2-7 | 12 | TRBV6-2/TRBV6-3 | NA
CASSRGTSGPYEQYF | TRBJ2-7 | 15 | TRBV3-1/TRBV3-2 | NA
CSVEGGVGTPQGYGYTF | TRBJ1-2 | 17 | TRBV29-1 | few
CASSPGVSPLHF | TRBJ1-6 | 12 | TRBV6-5 | NA
CASSLPPAYEQYF | TRBJ2-7 | 13 | TRBV12-3/TRBV12-4 | NA
CASSDFRGDTRNTIYF | TRBJ1-3 | 16 | TRBV6-1 | few
CASSLANNEQFF | TRBJ2-1 | 12 | TRBV5-1 | NA
CASSLAGGYTEAFF | TRBJ1-1 | 14 | TRBV5-1 | NA
CASSILAGAIHEQFF | TRBJ2-1 | 15 | TRBV19 | NA